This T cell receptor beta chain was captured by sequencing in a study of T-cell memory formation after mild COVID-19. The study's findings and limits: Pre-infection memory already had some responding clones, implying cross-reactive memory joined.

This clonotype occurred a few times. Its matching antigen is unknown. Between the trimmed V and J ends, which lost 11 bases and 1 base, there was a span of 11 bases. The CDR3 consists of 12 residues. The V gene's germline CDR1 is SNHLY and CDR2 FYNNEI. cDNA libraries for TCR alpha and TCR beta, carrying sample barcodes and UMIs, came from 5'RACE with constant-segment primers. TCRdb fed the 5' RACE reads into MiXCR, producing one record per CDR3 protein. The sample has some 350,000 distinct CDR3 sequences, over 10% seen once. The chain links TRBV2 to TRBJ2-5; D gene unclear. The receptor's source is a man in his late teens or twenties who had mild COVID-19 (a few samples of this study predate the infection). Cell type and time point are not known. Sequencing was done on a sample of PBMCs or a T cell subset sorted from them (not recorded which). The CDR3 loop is CAGSRTQETQYF. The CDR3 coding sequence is TGTGCCGGAAGCAGGACCCAAGAGACCCAGTACTTC. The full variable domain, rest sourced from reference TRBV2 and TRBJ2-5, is EPEVTQTPSHQVTQMGQEVILRCVPISNHLYFYWYRQILGQKVEFLVSFYNNEISEKSEIFDDQFSVERPDGSNFTLKIRSTKLEDSAMYFCAGSRTQETQYFGPGTRLLVL.